This T cell receptor (beta chain) was retrieved from a study of blood T cell repertoires in COVID-19. TCRdb's table, derived via immunoSEQ multiplex PCR, lists solely in-frame clones and lacks some. This sample has about 220,000 clones, with roughly 88% found just once. This receptor was taken from a man in his forties who had recovered from COVID-19. Sequencing was performed on peripheral blood.

CDR3 nucleotides: TGTGCCAGCAGTTATCTCGACACCGACTATGGCTACACCTTC. This gives the protein CASSYLDTDYGYTF. This chain links TRBV6-2 or TRBV6-3 with TRBJ1-2; no definite D call. Germline CDR1 MNHEY, CDR2 SVGEGT. Trimming cost V 3 bases and J 3 bases, with 11 bases left between them. The length of the CDR3 is 14 residues.